Detailed here is one T cell receptor beta chain. This clone was recorded once. Its antigen is still unknown. No base quality values were provided; no much bigger clone lies one nucleotide off. This record comes from a study of T cells in tumors and immune-related adverse events (dated by TCRdb to the early 2020s). The TCR beta locus was amplified and sequenced with the immunoSEQ assay, yielding bulk TCR Vbeta CDR3 data. From the authors' description of their analysis: CDR3s were excluded if they were non-productive, were shorter than 7 amino acids, or did not start with C or end with F/W. Only specimens with at least 1000 reads were analysed, and clonotypes were defined at the amino acid level. Clonality was calculated as 1 minus Pielou's evenness. To equalize library sizes, abundance-weighted random subsampling with replacement was performed and repeated 100 times so that 95% confidence intervals could be reported. The Morisita overlap index was used to quantify repertoire overlap, and the top 40 clones in each specimen were examined for overlap with the irAE. TCRdb re-hosts the immuneACCESS table, in-frame sequences only. Its copies lack some clones; in the studies checked, an unresolved V gene accounts for under half of them, and the cause for the rest is not known. Clone size and V and J calls were adopted from that table, with D and trimming inferred from the DNA. This sample lists thousands of clones; roughly 78% were detected once. Of the sample, roughly 20% falls within the top ten clones.

Explained via the paper, the treatment or condition label denotes: nivolumab (PD-1 blockade) given before sampling. The DNeasy Blood and Tissue Kit was used to extract DNA from formalin-fixed paraffin-embedded specimens. Reading from cysteine to phenylalanine, the CDR3 counts 17 amino acids. The DNA shown is the 51-base CDR3, in frame from base 1. V is clipped by 4 bases and J by 1 base, and the sequence between their germline boundaries is 17 bases long. The V gene is TRBV23-1 and the J gene is TRBJ1-5, with an unclear D gene assignment. TRBV23-1 counts as an open reading frame of uncertain function. The receptor comes from a female donor with metastatic renal cell carcinoma. The sequenced sample was skin tissue, obtained from a patient treated with anti-PD-1 therapy. The sequence in DNA is TGCGCCAGCAGTCCGCGGGTGCGGAAAGGGAGCAATCAGCCCCAGCATTTT. It encodes CASSPRVRKGSNQPQHF.